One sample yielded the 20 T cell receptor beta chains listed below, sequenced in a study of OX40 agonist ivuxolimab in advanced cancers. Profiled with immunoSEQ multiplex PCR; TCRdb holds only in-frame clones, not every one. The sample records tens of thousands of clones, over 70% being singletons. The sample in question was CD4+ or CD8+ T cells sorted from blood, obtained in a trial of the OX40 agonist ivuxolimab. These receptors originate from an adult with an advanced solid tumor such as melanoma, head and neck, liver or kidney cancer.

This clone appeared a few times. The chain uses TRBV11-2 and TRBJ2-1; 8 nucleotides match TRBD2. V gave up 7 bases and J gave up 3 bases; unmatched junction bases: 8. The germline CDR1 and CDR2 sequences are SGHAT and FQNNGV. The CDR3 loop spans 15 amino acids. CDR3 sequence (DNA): TGTGCCAGCAACCTAGGGGCGGGAGGCTACAATGAGCAGTTCTTC. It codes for CASNLGAGGYNEQFF.

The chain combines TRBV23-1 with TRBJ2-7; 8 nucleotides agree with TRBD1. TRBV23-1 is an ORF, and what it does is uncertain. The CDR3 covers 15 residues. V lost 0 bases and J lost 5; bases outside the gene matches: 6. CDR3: CASSQSSGGRDEQYF. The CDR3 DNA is TGCGCCAGCAGTCAATCATCAGGGGGCAGGGACGAGCAGTACTTC.

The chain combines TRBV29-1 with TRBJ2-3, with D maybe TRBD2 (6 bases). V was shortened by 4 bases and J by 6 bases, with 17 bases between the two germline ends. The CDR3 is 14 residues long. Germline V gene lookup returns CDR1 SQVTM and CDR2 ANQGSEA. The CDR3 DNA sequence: TGCAGCGTTGCGACTAGTGGTCGATGGGATACGCAGTATTTT. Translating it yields CSVATSGRWDTQYF.

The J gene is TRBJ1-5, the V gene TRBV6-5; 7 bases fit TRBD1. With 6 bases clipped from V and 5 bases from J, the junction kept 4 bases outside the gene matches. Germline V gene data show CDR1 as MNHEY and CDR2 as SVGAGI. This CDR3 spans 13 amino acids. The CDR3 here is CASSDRDDQPQHF. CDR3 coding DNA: TGTGCCAGCAGCGACAGGGACGATCAGCCCCAGCATTTT.

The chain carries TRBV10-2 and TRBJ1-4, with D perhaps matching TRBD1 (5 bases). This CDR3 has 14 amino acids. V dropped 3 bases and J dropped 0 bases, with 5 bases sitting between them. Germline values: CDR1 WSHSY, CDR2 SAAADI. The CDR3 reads CASSEQATNEKLFF. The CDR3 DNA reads TGCGCCAGCAGTGAACAGGCAACTAATGAAAAACTGTTTTTT.

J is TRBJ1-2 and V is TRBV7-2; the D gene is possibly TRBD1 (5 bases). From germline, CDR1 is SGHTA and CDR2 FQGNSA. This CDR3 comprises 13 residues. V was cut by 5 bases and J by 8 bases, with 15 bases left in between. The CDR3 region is CASSQNGGRGYTF. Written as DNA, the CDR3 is TGTGCCAGCAGCCAAAACGGGGGACGGGGCTACACCTTC.

CDR3: CASSTSTGGDSPLHF. CDR3 in DNA: TGTGCCAGCAGCACCTCAACAGGGGGAGATTCACCCCTCCACTTT. This chain links TRBV5-4 with TRBJ1-6; 8 bases align to TRBD1. The V gene end was trimmed by 4 bases and the J gene end by 8 bases; junction bases not matched to a gene: 8. CDR1 is SGHNT, CDR2 YYREEE, per germline (reference sequence). The CDR3 loop spans 15 amino acids.

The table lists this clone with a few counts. CDR3 in amino acids: CASSSTGEVGYGYTF. The DNA for the CDR3 is TGTGCCAGCAGTTCGACAGGGGAGGTCGGCTATGGCTACACCTTC. This sequence joins TRBV27 and TRBJ1-2, with 8 bases fitting TRBD1. Germline trimming cut 4 bases from V and 4 bases from J; bases unmatched to any gene: 8. CDR1 is MNHEY and CDR2 is SMNVEV in the germline V gene (reference sequence). The CDR3 contains 15 residues.

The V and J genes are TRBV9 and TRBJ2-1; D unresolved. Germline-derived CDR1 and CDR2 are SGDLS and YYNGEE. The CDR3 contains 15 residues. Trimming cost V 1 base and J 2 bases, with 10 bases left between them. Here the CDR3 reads CASSVSFGAYNEQFF. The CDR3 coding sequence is TGTGCCAGCAGCGTAAGCTTCGGTGCCTACAATGAGCAGTTCTTC.

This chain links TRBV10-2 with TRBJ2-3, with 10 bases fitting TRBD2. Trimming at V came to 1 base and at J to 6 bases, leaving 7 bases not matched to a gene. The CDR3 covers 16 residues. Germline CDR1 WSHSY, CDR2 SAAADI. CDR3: CASSELDSGRADTQYF. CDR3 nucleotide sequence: TGCGCCAGCAGTGAGTTGGACAGCGGGAGGGCGGATACGCAGTATTTT.

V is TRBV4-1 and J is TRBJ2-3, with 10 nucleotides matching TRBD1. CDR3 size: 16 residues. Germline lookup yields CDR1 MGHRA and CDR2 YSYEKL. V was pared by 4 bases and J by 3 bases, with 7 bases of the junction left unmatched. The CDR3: CASSRSPGQGTDTQYF. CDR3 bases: TGCGCCAGCAGCCGATCCCCGGGACAGGGGACAGATACGCAGTATTTT.

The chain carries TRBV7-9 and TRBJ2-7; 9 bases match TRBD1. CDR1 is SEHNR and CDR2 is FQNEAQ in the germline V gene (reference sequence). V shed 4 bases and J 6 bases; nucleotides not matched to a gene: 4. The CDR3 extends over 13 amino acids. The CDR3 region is CASSSDRGGEQYF. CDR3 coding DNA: TGTGCCAGCAGCTCGGACAGGGGTGGCGAGCAGTACTTC.

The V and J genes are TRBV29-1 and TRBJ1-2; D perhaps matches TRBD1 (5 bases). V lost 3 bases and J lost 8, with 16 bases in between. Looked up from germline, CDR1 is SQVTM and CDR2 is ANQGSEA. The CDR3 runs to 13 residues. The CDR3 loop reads CSVDRELVGGYTF. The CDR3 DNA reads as TGCAGCGTTGACAGGGAGTTGGTGGGGGGCTACACCTTC.

The CDR3 nucleotides read TGTGCCAGCAGCCGGGGACTTTACAATGAGCAGTTCTTC. It yields the protein CASSRGLYNEQFF. The V call is TRBV7-8, the J call TRBJ2-1; D might be TRBD2 (6 bases). V lost 5 bases, J lost 4 bases, and 9 bases lay in between. Germline CDR1 SGHVS, CDR2 FQNEAQ. The CDR3 has 13 amino acids. The full variable domain, rest sourced from reference TRBV7-8 and TRBJ2-1, is GAGVSQSPRYKVAKRGQDVALRCDPISGHVSLFWYQQALGQGPEFLTYFQNEAQLDKSGLPSDRFFAERPEGSVSTLKIQRTQQEDSAVYLCASSRGLYNEQFFGPGTRLTVL.

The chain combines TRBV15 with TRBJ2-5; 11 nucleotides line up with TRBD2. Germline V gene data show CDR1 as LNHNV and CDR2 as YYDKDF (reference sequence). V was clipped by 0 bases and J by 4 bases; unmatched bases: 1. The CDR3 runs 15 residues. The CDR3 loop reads CATSRDGLAGETQYF. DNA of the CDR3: TGTGCCACCAGCAGAGATGGACTAGCGGGAGAGACCCAGTACTTC.

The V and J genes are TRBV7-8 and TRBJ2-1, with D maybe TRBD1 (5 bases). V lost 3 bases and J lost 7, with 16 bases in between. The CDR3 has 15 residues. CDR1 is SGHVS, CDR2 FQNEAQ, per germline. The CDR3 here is CASSLGRRLVNEQFF. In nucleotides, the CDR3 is TGTGCCAGCAGCTTGGGGCGGCGACTTGTTAATGAGCAGTTCTTC.

This CDR3 reads CASSLDGGGTDTQYF. CDR3 nucleotides: TGTGCCAGCAGTCTTGACGGGGGGGGGACAGATACGCAGTATTTT. The chain combines TRBV5-4 with TRBJ2-3, with 8 bases fitting TRBD2. J was trimmed by 3 bases and V by 5 bases; bases with no gene match: 8. CDR1 is SGHNT, CDR2 YYREEE, per germline (reference sequence). There are 15 residues in the CDR3.

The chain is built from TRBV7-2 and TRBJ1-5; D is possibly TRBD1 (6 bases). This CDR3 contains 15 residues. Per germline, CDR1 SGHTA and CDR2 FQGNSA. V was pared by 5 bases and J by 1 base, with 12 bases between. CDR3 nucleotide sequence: TGTGCCAGCAGCGCAGGGGTTGGCAGCAATCAGCCCCAGCATTTT. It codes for CASSAGVGSNQPQHF.

CDR3 sequence: CASSSARAVEQFF. In DNA, the CDR3 is TGTGCCAGCAGCTCGGCCCGGGCGGTGGAGCAGTTCTTC. The J gene is TRBJ2-1, the V gene TRBV7-9; D is undetermined. Between the trimmed V and J ends, which lost 4 bases and 10 bases, there was a span of 14 bases. The CDR3 length is 13 residues. Germline V gene lookup returns CDR1 SEHNR and CDR2 FQNEAQ (reference sequence).

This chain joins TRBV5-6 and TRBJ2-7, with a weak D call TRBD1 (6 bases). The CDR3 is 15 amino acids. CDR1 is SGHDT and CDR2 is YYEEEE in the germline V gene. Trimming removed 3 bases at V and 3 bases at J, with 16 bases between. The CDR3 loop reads CASSSWDTSFYEQYF. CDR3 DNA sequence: TGTGCCAGCAGCTCATGGGACACTTCTTTCTACGAGCAGTACTTC.